Listed below are T cell receptor beta chains from one sample, sequenced in a study of T cells in Graves' hyperthyroidism and ophthalmopathy. TCRdb redid the calling of the multiplex PCR reads with MiXCR, one entry per CDR3 protein. Of approximately 600,000 distinct CDR3 sequences listed, roughly 14% are singletons. Sequenced material: blood. The receptors stem from a woman in her thirties or forties with Graves' ophthalmopathy. Each CDR3 is given with its conserved first and last residue. The D gene is left open where the match is weak. Where a row states a size, it is once, few, many or the class of an expanded clone; other rows omit it.

abundance,v_gene,j_gene,d_gene,CDR3nt,CDR3aa
-,TRBV5-1,TRBJ2-5,-,TGCGCCAGCAGCTTGAATCCCTCGAGAGAGACCCAGTACTTC,CASSLNPSRETQYF
many,TRBV13,TRBJ2-7,TRBD2,TGTGCCAGCAGCCCAACTAGACTAGCGGGAGGCGAGCAGTACTTC,CASSPTRLAGGEQYF
few,TRBV18,TRBJ1-2,-,-,CASFGSGADAYGYTF
many,TRBV6-5,TRBJ1-1,-,TGTGCCAGCAGTTACTCGATTGGCCATGAAGCTTTCTTT,CASSYSIGHEAFF
many,TRBV7-8,TRBJ2-5,-,TGTGCCAGCAGCTTATACACCCGGAGGAGGGAAGAGACCCAGTACTTC,CASSLYTRRREETQYF
many,TRBV7-2,TRBJ2-7,-,TGTGCCAGCAGCTTAGCACAGGTCTCCTACGAGCAGTACTTC,CASSLAQVSYEQYF
-,TRBV6-1,TRBJ1-6,-,TGTGCCAGCAGGACCGGACTGGATAATTCACCCCTCCACTTT,CASRTGLDNSPLHF
-,TRBV19,TRBJ1-1,-,TGTGCCAGTAGCCTATCTACGGCAGGGTTGAACACTGAAGCTTTCTTT,CASSLSTAGLNTEAFF
few,TRBV24-1,TRBJ2-3,TRBD1,TGTGCCACCCCCGGACAGGGGGCAGATACGCAGTATTTT,CATPGQGADTQYF
many,TRBV7-3,TRBJ2-2,TRBD2,TGTGCCAGCAGCCCATCGGGGACTAGCGGCACCGGGGAGCTGTTTTTT,CASSPSGTSGTGELFF
many,TRBV6-5,TRBJ2-7,-,TGTGCCAGCAGTTACTCGAGCTGGGGGTACGAGCAGTACTTC,CASSYSSWGYEQYF
many,TRBV30,TRBJ2-5,-,TGTGCCTGGAGTTCCAGGGAGACCCAGTACTTC,CAWSSRETQYF
many,TRBV7-2,TRBJ2-7,-,TGTGCCAGCAGCACCGGACGGTCTACCTACGAGCAGTACTTC,CASSTGRSTYEQYF
-,TRBV29-1,TRBJ2-2,TRBD2,TGCAGCGTCGCGACTAGCGGGAGAGACACCGGGGAGCTGTTTTTT,CSVATSGRDTGELFF
many,TRBV12-3/TRBV12-4,TRBJ2-5,TRBD1,TGTGCCAGCAGTTGGACAGGGGGCACACAAGAGACCCAGTACTTC,CASSWTGGTQETQYF
few,TRBV6-1,TRBJ2-2,-,TGTGCCAGCAGTGGACCCTACGGGGACGGGGAGCTGTTTTTT,CASSGPYGDGELFF
many,TRBV5-8,TRBJ2-1,-,TGTGCCAGCAGCGAAGACAGTTACAATGAGCAGTTCTTC,CASSEDSYNEQFF
many,TRBV15,TRBJ2-7,-,TGTGCCACCAGCAGAGCAAAATCCGACGAGCAGTACTTC,CATSRAKSDEQYF
many,TRBV19,TRBJ1-2,TRBD1,TGTGCCAGTACCACTACAGGGGGTCGAGGCTACACCTTC,CASTTTGGRGYTF
many,TRBV6-2/TRBV6-3,TRBJ2-7,TRBD2,TGTGCCAGCAGTTCTAGCGGGGTTACCTACGAGCAGTACTTC,CASSSSGVTYEQYF
many,TRBV28,TRBJ2-5,-,TGTGCCAGCAGTTTACCCACGAAAGAGACCCAGTACTTC,CASSLPTKETQYF
-,TRBV30,TRBJ1-2,-,TGTGCCTGGAGTGGTGGAACGATGGGCTACACCTTC,CAWSGGTMGYTF
many,TRBV5-1,TRBJ2-6,-,TGCGCCAGCAGCTTGGGGTCGGGGAAGAGCTCTGGGGCCAACGTCCTGACTTTC,CASSLGSGKSSGANVLTF
many,TRBV27,TRBJ2-3,-,TGTGCCAGCAGTCCGATCCAGGGGTCCCCAGATACGCAGTATTTT,CASSPIQGSPDTQYF
once,TRBV12-3/TRBV12-4,TRBJ2-7,TRBD2,TGTGCCAGCAAGGAGAAGAGCGGGACTTTCTACGAGCAGTACTTC,CASKEKSGTFYEQYF
few,TRBV4-1,TRBJ1-1,TRBD1,TGCGCCAGCAGCCATACCCGGGACAGGGGGTTGTACACTGAAGCTTTCTTT,CASSHTRDRGLYTEAFF
many,TRBV6-1,TRBJ1-1,-,TGTGCCAGCAGTGAAAGGGGCACTGAAGCTTTCTTT,CASSERGTEAFF
many,TRBV19,TRBJ2-7,-,TGTGCCAGTAGTATAGGGAGGGGAGGCTACGAGCAGTACTTC,CASSIGRGGYEQYF
many,TRBV25-1,TRBJ2-7,TRBD2,TGTGCCAGCAGTCCTGGGACTAGCGGGACCCAGCCCCTCTACGAGCAGTACTTC,CASSPGTSGTQPLYEQYF
many,TRBV5-1,TRBJ2-2,-,TGCGCCAGCAGCTCCCTCACGTCTTCCGGGGAGCTGTTTTTT,CASSSLTSSGELFF
-,TRBV6-2/TRBV6-3,TRBJ2-5,TRBD2,TGTGCCAGTGGACTAGCGGGAGGGCCACGGCAAGAGACCCAGTACTTC,CASGLAGGPRQETQYF
-,TRBV20-1,TRBJ2-7,TRBD1,TGCAGTGCTAAGGCCAGGGGGTACTACGAGCAGTACTTC,CSAKARGYYEQYF
many,TRBV6-1,TRBJ2-5,-,TGTGCCAGCAGTGTGAGAGTCTTGGAGACCCAGTACTTC,CASSVRVLETQYF
few,TRBV4-2,TRBJ2-4,-,TGTGCCAGCAGCCAAGATGTGAACAGCCCCTGGTACATTCAGTACTTC,CASSQDVNSPWYIQYF
many,TRBV2,TRBJ2-5,-,TGTGCCAGCAGATTGTTGTTGGGGGAGACCCAGTACTTC,CASRLLLGETQYF
-,TRBV10-3,TRBJ2-7,-,TGTGCCATCAGTGACGGCAGGGCCTACGAGCAGTACTTC,CAISDGRAYEQYF
-,TRBV5-1,TRBJ2-3,TRBD1,TGCGCCAGCAGCCAACAGGGGGCAGACCCTCCCGCAGATACGCAGTATTTT,CASSQQGADPPADTQYF
-,TRBV7-9,TRBJ2-7,-,TGTGCCAGCAGCTTAAGTCAGGCATTCTCCTACGAGCAGTACTTC,CASSLSQAFSYEQYF
-,TRBV18,TRBJ1-2,-,TGTGCCAGCCGTAGAGATGCAGATGGCTACACCTTC,CASRRDADGYTF
many,TRBV10-3,TRBJ1-1,-,TGTGCCATCAGACAGGGATTAAACACTGAAGCTTTCTTT,CAIRQGLNTEAFF
few,TRBV20-1,TRBJ2-5,-,TGCAGTGCCACCGGGCCTCGGTTAGAGACCCAGTACTTC,CSATGPRLETQYF
many,TRBV30,TRBJ2-7,-,TGTGCCTGGAGCCGGGGAGGGGGACCCTACGAGCAGTACTTC,CAWSRGGGPYEQYF
many,TRBV6-5,TRBJ2-4,-,TGTGCCAGCACCCGGGACCCCCAGCGCATTCAGTACTTC,CASTRDPQRIQYF
few,TRBV3-1,TRBJ2-5,-,TGTGCCAGCAGCCAAGTTTTCTCGGACAATTCGCAAGAGACCCAGTACTTC,CASSQVFSDNSQETQYF
many,TRBV29-1,TRBJ1-2,TRBD1,TGCAGCGCTAGGACAGGGGATGGCTACACCTTC,CSARTGDGYTF
few,TRBV4-1,TRBJ1-1,-,TGCGCCAGCAGCCAAGAGGCGAGGGGGGGGACTGAAGCTTTCTTT,CASSQEARGGTEAFF
-,TRBV11-1,TRBJ2-7,TRBD2,TGTGCCAGCAGCCCCTCTAGCGGGCTGAGCTCCTACGAGCAGTACTTC,CASSPSSGLSSYEQYF
-,TRBV20-1,TRBJ2-5,TRBD1,TGCAGTGCTAGTGGGCCGGGGACAGAAGAGACCCAGTACTTC,CSASGPGTEETQYF
few,TRBV6-1,TRBJ2-7,-,TGTGCCAGCAGTGAGTCGCCACCCTACGAGCAGTACTTC,CASSESPPYEQYF
many,TRBV6-1,TRBJ2-2,TRBD2,TGTGCCAGCAGCCCTGGGGAAGCGGGAGCGGGCGGGGAGCTGTTTTTT,CASSPGEAGAGGELFF
few,TRBV5-1,TRBJ2-7,-,TGCGCCAGCAGCCCGACTCCCCTGGGGGGCTACGAGCAGTACTTC,CASSPTPLGGYEQYF
many,TRBV20-1,TRBJ1-1,-,TGCAGTGCTACAGGTGTTGCCACTGAAGCTTTCTTT,CSATGVATEAFF
-,TRBV7-9,TRBJ2-7,TRBD1,TGTGCCAGCAGTCAACGACAGGGGCCCCTGGACGAGCAGTACTTC,CASSQRQGPLDEQYF
many,TRBV14,TRBJ2-7,TRBD1,TGTGCCAGCAGCCGCTACCCAGGACAGGGGGACTACGAGCAGTACTTC,CASSRYPGQGDYEQYF
-,TRBV6-1,TRBJ2-7,TRBD2,TGTGCCAGCGGGGACGGGGCTAGCGGGAGGTGGTACGAGCAGTACTTC,CASGDGASGRWYEQYF
many,TRBV2,TRBJ1-1,TRBD1,TGTGCCAGCAGGGGACAGGAGAACACTGAAGCTTTCTTT,CASRGQENTEAFF
many,TRBV12-3/TRBV12-4,TRBJ1-5,-,TGTGCCAGCACCTGGGGAAGACATAGCAATCAGCCCCAGCATTTT,CASTWGRHSNQPQHF
few,TRBV7-3,TRBJ2-5,-,TGTGCCAGCAGCTTATATGGGGGCGCGCAGACCCAGTACTTC,CASSLYGGAQTQYF
many,TRBV29-1,TRBJ1-3,TRBD1,TGCAGCGTCGAGGACAGGTTTGGAAACACCATATATTTT,CSVEDRFGNTIYF
many,TRBV14,TRBJ2-2,-,TGTGCCAGCAGCCAAGATGTAGCTTTGAACACCGGGGAGCTGTTTTTT,CASSQDVALNTGELFF